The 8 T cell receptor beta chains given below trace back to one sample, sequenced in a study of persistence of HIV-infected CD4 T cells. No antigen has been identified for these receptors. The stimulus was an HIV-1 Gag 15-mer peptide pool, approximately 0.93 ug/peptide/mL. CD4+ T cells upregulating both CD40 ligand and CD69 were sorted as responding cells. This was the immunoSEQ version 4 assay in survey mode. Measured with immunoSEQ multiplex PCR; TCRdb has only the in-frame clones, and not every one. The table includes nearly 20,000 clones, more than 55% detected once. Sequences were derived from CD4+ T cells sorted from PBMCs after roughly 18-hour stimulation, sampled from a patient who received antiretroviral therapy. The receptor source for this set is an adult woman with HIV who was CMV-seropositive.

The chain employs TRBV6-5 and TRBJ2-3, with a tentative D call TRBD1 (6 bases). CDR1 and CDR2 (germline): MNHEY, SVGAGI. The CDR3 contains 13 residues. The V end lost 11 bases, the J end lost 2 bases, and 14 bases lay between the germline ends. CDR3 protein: CASQRTATDTQYF. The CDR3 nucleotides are TGTGCCTCCCAACGGACAGCCACAGATACGCAGTATTTT.

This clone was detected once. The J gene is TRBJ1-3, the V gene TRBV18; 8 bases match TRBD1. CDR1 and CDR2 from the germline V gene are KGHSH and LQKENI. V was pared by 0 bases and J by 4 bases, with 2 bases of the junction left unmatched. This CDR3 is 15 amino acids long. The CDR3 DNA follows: TGTGCCAGCTCACCACCGGGGGACAGGGGAAACACCATATATTTT. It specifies CASSPPGDRGNTIYF.

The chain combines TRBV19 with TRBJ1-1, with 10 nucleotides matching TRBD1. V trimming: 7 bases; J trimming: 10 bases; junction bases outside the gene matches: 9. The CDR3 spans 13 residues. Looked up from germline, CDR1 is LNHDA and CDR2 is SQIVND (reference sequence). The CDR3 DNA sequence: TGTGCCAGTACCCCGGAGGGACAGGGGACAGCTTTCTTT. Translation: CASTPEGQGTAFF.

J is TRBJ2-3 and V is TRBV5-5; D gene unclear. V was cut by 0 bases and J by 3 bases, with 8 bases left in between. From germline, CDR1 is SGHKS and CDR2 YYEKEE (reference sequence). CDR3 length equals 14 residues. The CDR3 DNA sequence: TGTGCCAGCAGCTTGGTGCCTAGGACAGATACGCAGTATTTT. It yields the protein CASSLVPRTDTQYF.

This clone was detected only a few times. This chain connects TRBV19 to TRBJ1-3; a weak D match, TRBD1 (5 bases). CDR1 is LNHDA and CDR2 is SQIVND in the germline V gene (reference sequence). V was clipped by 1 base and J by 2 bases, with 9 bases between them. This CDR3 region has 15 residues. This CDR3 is CASSIAQGAGNTIYF. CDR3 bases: TGTGCCAGTAGTATAGCGCAGGGCGCTGGAAACACCATATATTTT. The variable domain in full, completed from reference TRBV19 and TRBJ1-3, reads DGGITQSPKYLFRKEGQNVTLSCEQNLNHDAMYWYRQDPGQGLRLIYYSQIVNDFQKGDIAEGYSVSREKKESFPLTVTSAQKNPTAFYLCASSIAQGAGNTIYFGEGSWLTVV.

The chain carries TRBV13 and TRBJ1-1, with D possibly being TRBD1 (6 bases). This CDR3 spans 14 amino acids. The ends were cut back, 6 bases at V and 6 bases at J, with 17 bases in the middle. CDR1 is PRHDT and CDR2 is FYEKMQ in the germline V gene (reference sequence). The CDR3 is CASSYRQARAEAFF. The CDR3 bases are TGTGCCAGCAGTTACCGACAGGCGAGGGCTGAAGCTTTCTTT.

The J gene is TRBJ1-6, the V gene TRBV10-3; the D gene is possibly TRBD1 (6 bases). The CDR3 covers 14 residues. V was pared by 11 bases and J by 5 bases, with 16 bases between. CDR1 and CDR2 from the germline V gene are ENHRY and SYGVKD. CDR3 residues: CASRGTSDNSPLHF. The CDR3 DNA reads TGTGCCTCGCGAGGGACATCTGATAATTCACCCCTCCACTTT.

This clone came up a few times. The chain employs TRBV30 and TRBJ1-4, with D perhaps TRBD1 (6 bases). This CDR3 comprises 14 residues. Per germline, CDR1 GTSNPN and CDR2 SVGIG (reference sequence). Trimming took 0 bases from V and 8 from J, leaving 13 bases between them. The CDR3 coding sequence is TGTGCCTGGAGTGTAAGGGGGGCTGGCGAAAAACTGTTTTTT. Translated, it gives CAWSVRGAGEKLFF.